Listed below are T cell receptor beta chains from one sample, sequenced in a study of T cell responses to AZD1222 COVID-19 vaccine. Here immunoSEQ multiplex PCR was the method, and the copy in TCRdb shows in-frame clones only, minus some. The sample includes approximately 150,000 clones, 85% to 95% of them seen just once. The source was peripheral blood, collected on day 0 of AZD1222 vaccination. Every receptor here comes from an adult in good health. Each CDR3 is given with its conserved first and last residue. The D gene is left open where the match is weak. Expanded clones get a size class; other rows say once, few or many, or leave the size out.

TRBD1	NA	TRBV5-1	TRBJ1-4	TGCGCCAGCAGCCGGGACAGGTACGGAGAAAAACTGTTTTTT	CASSRDRYGEKLFF
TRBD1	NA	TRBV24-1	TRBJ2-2	TGTGCCACCACCGAACCGACAGGGTTGTATGGGTCCACCGGGGAGCTGTTTTTT	CATTEPTGLYGSTGELFF
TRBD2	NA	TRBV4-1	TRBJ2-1	TGCGCCAGCAGCCAAGATTTACTAGCGGGAGGGAAATGGAATGAGCAGTTCTTC	CASSQDLLAGGKWNEQFF
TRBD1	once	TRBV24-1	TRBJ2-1	TGTGCCACCAGTGATAGGCCGGGACAGGGGTTAAATGAGCAGTTCTTC	CATSDRPGQGLNEQFF
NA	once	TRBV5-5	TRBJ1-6	TGTGCCAGCAGGGGGGCCGGCTACTCCTATAATTCACCCCTCCACTTT	CASRGAGYSYNSPLHF
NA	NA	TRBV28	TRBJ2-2	TGTGCCAGTACCTCTAGACCGAACACCGGGGAGCTGTTTTTT	CASTSRPNTGELFF
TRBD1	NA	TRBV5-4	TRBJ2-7	TGTGCCAGCAGCTTGGAGGGCAGGGGGCGCGAGCAGTACTTC	CASSLEGRGREQYF
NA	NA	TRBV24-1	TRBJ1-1	TGTGCCACCAGTGATCCTAGGACACCCGCGAACACTGAAGCTTTCTTT	CATSDPRTPANTEAFF
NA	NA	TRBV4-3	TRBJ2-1	TGCGCCAGCAGCCAAGAGTTAGCACGGGCCTACAATGAGCAGTTCTTC	CASSQELARAYNEQFF
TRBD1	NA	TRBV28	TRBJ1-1	TGTGCCAGCAGTAACAGGGGGAGGACTGAAGCTTTCTTT	CASSNRGRTEAFF
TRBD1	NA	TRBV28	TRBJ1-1	TGTGCCAGCAGTTTATTCCGGACAGGGGGCACTGAAGCTTTCTTT	CASSLFRTGGTEAFF
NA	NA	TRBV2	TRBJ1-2	TGTGCCCCACTGACCTCGAACTATGGCTACACCTTC	CAPLTSNYGYTF
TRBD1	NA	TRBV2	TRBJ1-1	TGTGCCAGCATTCTCCAGGGGGCTGAAGCTTTCTTT	CASILQGAEAFF
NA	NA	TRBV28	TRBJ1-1	TGTGCCAGCCTGGGGCCGCTGAACACTGAAGCTTTCTTT	CASLGPLNTEAFF
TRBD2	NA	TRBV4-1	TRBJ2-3	TGCGCCAGCAGCCCCCCCTCAAGACTAGCGGGTACTAGCACAGATACGCAGTATTTT	CASSPPSRLAGTSTDTQYF
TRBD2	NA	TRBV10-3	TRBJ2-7	TGTGCCATCAAACCGGGAGGGCCGGGGGAGCAGTACTTC	CAIKPGGPGEQYF
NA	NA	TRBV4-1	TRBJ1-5	TGCGCCAGCAGCCAAGGATGGGGGTTTCGGCCCCAGCATTTT	CASSQGWGFRPQHF
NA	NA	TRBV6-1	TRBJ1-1	TGTGCCAGCAGTGAAGGCCGGAGTGAAGCTTTCTTT	CASSEGRSEAFF
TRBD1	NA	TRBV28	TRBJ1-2	TGTGCCAGCAGTCGGGCCGGGACAGGGAGATCAGAATATGGCTACACCTTC	CASSRAGTGRSEYGYTF
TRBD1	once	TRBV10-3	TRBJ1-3	TGTGCCATCAGTGAGAAGGGACAGGACTCTGGAAACACCATATATTTT	CAISEKGQDSGNTIYF
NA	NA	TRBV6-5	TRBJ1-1	TGTGCCAGCAGCCGCCAGGGGTCGGGCCCCAAAGCTTTCTTT	CASSRQGSGPKAFF
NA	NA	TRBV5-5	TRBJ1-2	TGTGCCAGCAGCTTATCCGGGGGCGGGGAGGGCTACACCTTC	CASSLSGGGEGYTF
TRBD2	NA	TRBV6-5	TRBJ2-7	TGTGCCAGCACTCAAGGGCGGGGGGCCTCCCACGAGCAGTACTTC	CASTQGRGASHEQYF
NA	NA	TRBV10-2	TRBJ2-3	TGCGCCAGCAGTGAGTCCATCGCTAGCACAGATACGCAGTATTTT	CASSESIASTDTQYF
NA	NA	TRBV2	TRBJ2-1	TGTGCCAGCAGTACAACTGACAGCTCCTACAATGAGCAGTTCTTC	CASSTTDSSYNEQFF
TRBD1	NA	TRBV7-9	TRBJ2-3	TGTGCCAGCAGCCCGAGGGACAGTCTATACACAGATACGCAGTATTTT	CASSPRDSLYTDTQYF
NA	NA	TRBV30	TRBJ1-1	TGTGCTCATACAGGGAGGATGCCTGAAGCTTTCTTT	CAHTGRMPEAFF
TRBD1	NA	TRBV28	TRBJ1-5	TGTGCCAGCAGCCCGCCGAGGGGCAGGGGGGGAGGTCAGCCCCAGCATTTT	CASSPPRGRGGGQPQHF
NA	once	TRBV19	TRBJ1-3	TGTGCCAGCTCCCTGCGAGCAGTGTCTGGAAACACCATATATTTT	CASSLRAVSGNTIYF
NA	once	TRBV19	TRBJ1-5	TGTGCCAGTTCCACAGGGCGCAATCAGCCCCAGCATTTT	CASSTGRNQPQHF
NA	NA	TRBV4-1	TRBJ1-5	TGCGCCAGCAGCCAAGAGGGCTCGGGACACACTCGCAATCAGCCCCAGCATTTT	CASSQEGSGHTRNQPQHF
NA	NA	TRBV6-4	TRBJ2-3	TGTGCCAGCAGTGCCGACGGAAGCACAGATACGCAGTATTTT	CASSADGSTDTQYF
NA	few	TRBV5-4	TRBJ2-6	TGTGCCAGCAGTCAAATGATACAGGCCAGCTCTGGGGCCAACGTCCTGACTTTC	CASSQMIQASSGANVLTF
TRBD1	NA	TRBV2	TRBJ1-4	TGTGCCAGCAGCGCTATCGATTCACAGGGGACTAATGAAAAACTGTTTTTT	CASSAIDSQGTNEKLFF
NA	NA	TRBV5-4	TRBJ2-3	TGTGCCAGCAGCTTGGGTGGTAGAATGGGCACAGATACGCAGTATTTT	CASSLGGRMGTDTQYF
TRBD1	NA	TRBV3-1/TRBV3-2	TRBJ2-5	TGTGCCAGCAGCCGCGTGGGACAGCGGCAAGAGACCCAGTACTTC	CASSRVGQRQETQYF
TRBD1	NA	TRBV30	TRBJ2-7	TGTGCCTGGAGTCGGGACAGGGTCTCCGAGCAGTACTTC	CAWSRDRVSEQYF
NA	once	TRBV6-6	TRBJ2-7	TGTGCCAGCAGTCCCTTGGGCGGTATGACCTACGAGCAGTACTTC	CASSPLGGMTYEQYF
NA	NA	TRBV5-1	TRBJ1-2	TGCGCCAGCAGCAAGGAGGGGCGGGGGGCAGGAGGCTACACCTTC	CASSKEGRGAGGYTF
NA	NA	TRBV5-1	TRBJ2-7	TGCGCCAGCAGCTATGAGGACGAGCAGTACTTC	CASSYEDEQYF
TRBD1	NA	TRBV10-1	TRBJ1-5	TGCGCCAGCAGTGAGGAAGGGACAGAGAACAATCAGCCCCAGCATTTT	CASSEEGTENNQPQHF
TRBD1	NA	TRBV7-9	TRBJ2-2	TGTGCCAGCAGCTTAGAGTCCCGGGACAGCAGCTTCACCGGGGAGCTGTTTTTT	CASSLESRDSSFTGELFF
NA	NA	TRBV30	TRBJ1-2	TGTGCCTGCATCCGGGACACACCCTCGGGTAGGGATTCCAACTATGGCTACACCTTC	CACIRDTPSGRDSNYGYTF
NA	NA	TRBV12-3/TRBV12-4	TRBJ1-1	TGTGCCAGCAGTTTCGGGGGGCTAGCTTTCTTT	CASSFGGLAFF
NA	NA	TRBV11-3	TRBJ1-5	TGTGCCAGCAGCTTACCGCCGGATTGGGAGCCCCAGCATTTT	CASSLPPDWEPQHF
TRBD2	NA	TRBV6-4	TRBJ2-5	TGTGCCAGCAGTGACTCGTCCTTGCGGGAGGTTTGGGAGACCCAGTACTTC	CASSDSSLREVWETQYF
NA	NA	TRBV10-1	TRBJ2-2	TGCGCCAGCAGTACTGTAACCGGGGAGCTGTTTTTT	CASSTVTGELFF
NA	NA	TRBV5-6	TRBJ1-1	TGTGCCAGCAGCTTAACGGGTCAAAGGACTGAAGCTTTCTTT	CASSLTGQRTEAFF